This paragraph reports one T cell receptor (beta chain). This CDR3 is built from 14 residues. V was clipped by 5 bases and J by 0 bases; unmatched bases: 1. The germline gives CDR1 PRHDT, CDR2 FYEKMQ (reference sequence). This sample was included in a study of T cell changes during pregnancy in multiple sclerosis. Here immunoSEQ multiplex PCR was the method, and the copy in TCRdb shows in-frame clones only, minus some. The sample contains 55,000 to 75,000 clones, 85% to 95% of which appear only once. The chain links TRBV13 to TRBJ2-1, with 7 bases matching TRBD2. The TCR originated in a female donor with multiple sclerosis, enrolled in a pregnancy study. The sequencing here drew on CD8+ T cells from peripheral blood mononuclear cells, taken in the second trimester of pregnancy. CDR3 protein: CASSPGGSYNEQFF. The DNA of the CDR3 is TGTGCCAGCAGCCCGGGGGGCTCCTACAATGAGCAGTTCTTC.